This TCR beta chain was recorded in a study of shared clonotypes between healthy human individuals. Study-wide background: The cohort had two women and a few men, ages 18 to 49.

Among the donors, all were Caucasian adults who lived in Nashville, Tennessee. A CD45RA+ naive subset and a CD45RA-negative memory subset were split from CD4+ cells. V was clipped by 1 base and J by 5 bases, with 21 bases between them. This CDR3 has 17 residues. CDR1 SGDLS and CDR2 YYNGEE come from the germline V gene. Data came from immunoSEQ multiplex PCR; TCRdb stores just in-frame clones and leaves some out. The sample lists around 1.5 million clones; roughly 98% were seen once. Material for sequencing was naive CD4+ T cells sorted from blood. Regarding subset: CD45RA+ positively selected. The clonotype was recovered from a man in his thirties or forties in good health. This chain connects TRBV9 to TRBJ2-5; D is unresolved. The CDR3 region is CASSVSQTGQLGETQYF. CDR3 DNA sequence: TGTGCCAGCAGCGTATCCCAGACGGGCCAGTTAGGGGAGACCCAGTACTTC. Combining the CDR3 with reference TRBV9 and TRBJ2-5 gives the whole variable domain DSGVTQTPKHLITATGQRVTLRCSPRSGDLSVYWYQQSLDQGLQFLIQYYNGEERAKGNILERFSAQQFPDLHSELNLSSLELGDSALYFCASSVSQTGQLGETQYFGPGTRLLVL.